This is a list of T cell receptor beta chains from one sample in a study of blood T cell repertoires in COVID-19. Data came from immunoSEQ multiplex PCR; TCRdb stores just in-frame clones and leaves some out. The repertoire consists of over 200,000 clones, with around nine tenths occurring once and the leading ten covering roughly 9.8%. Sequencing was carried out using peripheral blood. These receptors were taken from a middle-aged man who had recovered from COVID-19. Both conserved end residues are part of each CDR3. Each record gives: D gene, clone size, J gene, V gene, CDR3 protein, CDR3 DNA. D genes are given only for firm matches. Rows give clone size only sometimes, using once, few, many, or a class for an expanded clone.

d_gene: TRBD2
abundance: NA
j_gene: TRBJ2-7
v_gene: TRBV5-1
CDR3aa: CASTQGSGRTYEQYF
CDR3nt: TGCGCCAGCACCCAAGGTAGCGGGAGAACTTACGAGCAGTACTTC

d_gene: TRBD2
abundance: NA
j_gene: TRBJ2-1
v_gene: TRBV13
CDR3aa: CASSYRVGLAGNEQFF
CDR3nt: TGTGCCAGCAGCTATCGGGTGGGGCTAGCGGGAAATGAGCAGTTCTTC

d_gene: NA
abundance: once
j_gene: TRBJ1-5
v_gene: TRBV2
CDR3aa: CASGGPGQPQHF
CDR3nt: TGTGCCAGCGGGGGCCCCGGGCAGCCCCAGCATTTT

d_gene: TRBD1
abundance: NA
j_gene: TRBJ2-1
v_gene: TRBV9
CDR3aa: CASSVDRGESYNEQFF
CDR3nt: TGTGCCAGCAGCGTGGACAGGGGGGAGTCCTACAATGAGCAGTTCTTC

d_gene: TRBD1
abundance: NA
j_gene: TRBJ2-7
v_gene: TRBV6-4
CDR3aa: CASTTGTAYEQYF
CDR3nt: TGTGCCAGCACTACCGGGACAGCGTACGAGCAGTACTTC

d_gene: TRBD1
abundance: NA
j_gene: TRBJ1-2
v_gene: TRBV30
CDR3aa: CACPGQGGAYGYTF
CDR3nt: TGTGCCTGCCCTGGACAGGGGGGAGCCTATGGCTACACCTTC

d_gene: NA
abundance: NA
j_gene: TRBJ2-7
v_gene: TRBV15
CDR3aa: CATSRPGTDYEQYF
CDR3nt: TGTGCCACCAGCAGGCCAGGAACCGACTACGAGCAGTACTTC

d_gene: TRBD2
abundance: NA
j_gene: TRBJ2-1
v_gene: TRBV9
CDR3aa: CASSVHPRGTSENNEQFF
CDR3nt: TGTGCCAGCAGCGTCCATCCAAGGGGGACTAGCGAGAACAATGAGCAGTTCTTC

d_gene: TRBD1
abundance: NA
j_gene: TRBJ1-1
v_gene: TRBV29-1
CDR3aa: CSASTGGWGTEAFF
CDR3nt: TGCAGCGCCTCGACAGGGGGCTGGGGCACTGAAGCTTTCTTT

d_gene: NA
abundance: NA
j_gene: TRBJ1-2
v_gene: TRBV19
CDR3aa: CASRAGVEYGYTF
CDR3nt: TGTGCCAGTCGGGCAGGGGTGGAATATGGCTACACCTTC

d_gene: NA
abundance: NA
j_gene: TRBJ2-4
v_gene: TRBV19
CDR3aa: CASSRDFSKNIQYF
CDR3nt: TGTGCCAGTAGTAGGGACTTCAGTAAAAACATTCAGTACTTC

d_gene: TRBD2
abundance: NA
j_gene: TRBJ2-5
v_gene: TRBV7-2
CDR3aa: CASSLNPAGEETQYF
CDR3nt: TGTGCCAGCAGCCTTAATCCAGCGGGGGAAGAGACCCAGTACTTC

d_gene: NA
abundance: NA
j_gene: TRBJ2-5
v_gene: TRBV18
CDR3aa: CASSPSRGTVGETQYF
CDR3nt: TGTGCCAGCTCACCATCGAGGGGGACGGTGGGAGAGACCCAGTACTTC

d_gene: NA
abundance: NA
j_gene: TRBJ2-5
v_gene: TRBV6-2/TRBV6-3
CDR3aa: CASSSFPPQETQYF
CDR3nt: TGTGCCAGCAGTTCTTTTCCTCCCCAAGAGACCCAGTACTTC

d_gene: NA
abundance: NA
j_gene: TRBJ1-5
v_gene: TRBV11-2
CDR3aa: CASSLRARIEGEPQHF
CDR3nt: TGTGCCAGCAGCCTCAGGGCCCGTATTGAAGGGGAGCCCCAGCATTTT

d_gene: TRBD2
abundance: NA
j_gene: TRBJ2-5
v_gene: TRBV9
CDR3aa: CASSGGVIQETQYF
CDR3nt: TGTGCCAGCTCGGGAGGCGTCATCCAAGAGACCCAGTACTTC